This T cell receptor beta chain was sequenced during a study of cytotoxic CD8 clonotypes in ibrutinib-treated CLL. About the research overall: Response samples came after a median about 11 months of treatment, range 6 to 36. A mean of around 270,000 productive templates and 85,000 to 95,000 productive rearrangements was obtained per sample. Whole-study findings and limits: Under therapy, public clonotypes either contracted or stayed stable, and they were uncommon.

Some clones are missing from TCRdb's copy, which holds only in-frame ones; the method was immunoSEQ multiplex PCR. The data show roughly 49,000 clones, approximately 87% seen once. CDR1 SGHAT and CDR2 FQNNGV come from the germline V gene. The CDR3 extends over 14 amino acids. V was trimmed by 0 bases and J by 4 bases, leaving 6 bases between them. A note on this clone: Its target is unknown.

This chain uses TRBV11-2 with TRBJ2-2; D not resolved. This TCR was sampled from a human donor with chronic lymphocytic leukemia. Sample: PBMCs, taken after 24 months of ibrutinib treatment. The CDR3 DNA sequence: TGTGCCAGCAGCTTAGATTGGTCCACCGGGGAGCTGTTTTTT. It encodes CASSLDWSTGELFF. Using reference TRBV11-2 and TRBJ2-2 for the parts outside the CDR3, the full variable domain is EAGVAQSPRYKIIEKRQSVAFWCNPISGHATLYWYQQILGQGPKLLIQFQNNGVVDDSQLPKDRFSAERLKGVDSTLKIQPAKLEDSAVYLCASSLDWSTGELFFGEGSRLTVL.